This TCR beta chain is drawn from a study of monozygotic twins with inflammatory bowel disease. Findings of the study overall: Clonotypes shared with others were fewer in IBD patients than in healthy twins, especially with disease activity. TCRbeta diversity (inverse Simpson) was lower in IBD patients than in healthy co-twins.

As concerns this clonotype: The antigen is unknown.

The CDR3 sequence is 18 residues long. Germline V lookup: CDR1 LNHNV, CDR2 YYDKDF (reference sequence). Eight separate reactions per sample served to make cDNA. Via template switching, UMIs carrying a 6-nucleotide sample barcode were introduced. One entry per CDR3 protein, without DNA, is what TCRdb gives after re-calling the 5' RACE reads. This sample's table has about 170,000 distinct CDR3 sequences. V is TRBV15 and J is TRBJ2-3; checking the TCRdb D call of TRBD1 is not possible without DNA. The source material was blood. The TCR sequence derives from a human donor with ulcerative colitis or Crohn's disease, or a healthy co-twin of an affected twin (not recorded which). This CDR3 is CATSRNPVSGGWTDTQYF.